This entry features one TCR beta chain sequence. No antigen is known for it. This record belongs to a study of molecular identifiers for immune sequencing clone quantification. Notes on the study in general: For effector cells, clones above 20 RNA copies held over 97% of molecules; for naive cells, under 1%.

This CDR3 contains 14 residues. Per the germline V gene, CDR1 is DFQATT and CDR2 is SNEGSKA (reference sequence). Trimming cost V 7 bases and J 8 bases; bases outside gene matches: 16. Generation of bulk TCR libraries relied on previously described methods and listed TCR primers. TCRdb re-called the PCR reads through MiXCR, storing one row per CDR3 protein. The data contain about 510,000 distinct CDR3 sequences, around 25% of them singletons. Naive CD8 libraries were made from roughly 20,000 to 1,000,000 sorted cells, and they used 10%, 30% or 50% RNA. Sorting selected naive CD8 T cells with a CD8+CD4-CCR7+CD45RA+ phenotype.

The clonotype was recovered from a human donor in good health. Some libraries in this study had Jurkat cell RNA spiked in. Sequencing was carried out using naive CD8+ T cells from blood, with Jurkat cell RNA spiked in. Indicated subset: FACS-sorted CD8+CD4-CCR7+CD45RA+ naive T cells. The chain uses TRBV20-1 and TRBJ1-1; TRBD1 aligns across 7 bases. CDR3 region: CSVTHRGIGTEAFF. Written as DNA, the CDR3 is TGCAGTGTTACCCACAGGGGTATTGGGACAGAAGCTTTCTTT.